The clone carrying this TCR beta chain was recorded a few times. This specimen comes from a study of identical twins. From the 5' RACE reads, TCRdb called clonotypes with MiXCR, one entry per CDR3 protein. The data hold over 500,000 distinct CDR3 sequences, with around 20% observed a single time. This CDR3 comprises 14 residues. V gave up 4 bases and J gave up 0 bases, with 10 bases separating them. Germline CDR1 reads SGHKS; CDR2 reads YYEKEE (reference sequence). These same records also appear under a second study, on T cells expressing NK-cell markers.

This receptor was taken from a woman aged 18-29 years in good health. What was sequenced was CD4+ T cells sorted from blood. V is TRBV5-5 and J is TRBJ1-2; perhaps TRBD1 as D (6 bases). CDR3 in DNA: TGTGCCAGCAGCGCGACAGGCCCTAACTATGGCTACACCTTC. It yields the protein CASSATGPNYGYTF.